The 23 T cell receptor beta chains given below trace back to one sample, sequenced in a study of cytomegalovirus exposure and HLA in healthy donors. The PCR had 60 Vbeta and 13 Jbeta primers. Measured with immunoSEQ multiplex PCR; TCRdb has only the in-frame clones, and not every one. The sample gives 120,000 to 150,000 clones, around 80% of which show up once; approximately 2.9% is in the top ten. What was sequenced was PBMCs. All receptors derive from a woman in her twenties or thirties in good health and CMV-seronegative.

This sequence joins TRBV13 and TRBJ2-1; TRBD1 might be the D (6 bases). This CDR3 is 16 amino acids long. Germline CDR1 is PRHDT and CDR2 is FYEKMQ (reference sequence). V gave up 4 bases and J gave up 2 bases, with 15 bases separating them. CDR3 protein: CASSYYRVGTYNEQFF. CDR3 DNA sequence: TGTGCCAGCAGCTATTACAGGGTTGGAACCTACAATGAGCAGTTCTTC.

This chain joins TRBV6-6 and TRBJ1-6; TRBD1 matches 8 bases. Per germline, CDR1 MNHNY and CDR2 SVGAGI (reference sequence). The V gene end was trimmed by 6 bases and the J gene end by 9 bases; junction bases not matched to a gene: 7. CDR3 size: 14 residues. The CDR3 reads CASRAGGFVSPLHF. DNA for the CDR3: TGTGCCAGCAGGGCAGGGGGCTTTGTTTCACCCCTCCACTTT.

The chain employs TRBV7-3 and TRBJ1-1; a possible D gene is TRBD1 (5 bases). The germline CDR1 and CDR2 sequences are SGHTA and FQGTGA. V lost 3 bases and J lost 3, with 11 bases in between. This CDR3 spans 14 amino acids. The CDR3 protein is CASSLLGVHTEAFF. The CDR3 nucleotides are TGTGCCAGCAGCTTGTTAGGGGTTCACACTGAAGCTTTCTTT.

The CDR3 sequence: CASSLEGDSHNEQFF. CDR3 nucleotides: TGTGCCAGCAGCTTAGAAGGGGACAGCCACAATGAGCAGTTCTTC. The chain combines TRBV7-6 with TRBJ2-1; 7 nucleotides agree with TRBD1. Germline CDR1 and CDR2: SGHVS and FNYEAQ. The CDR3 runs to 15 residues. The trim removed 1 base at V and 5 bases at J, leaving 5 bases unmatched.

Notes on this clone: The same CDR3 can be traced to other DNA sequences in this sample. Here the CDR3 reads CASSARQGRGTGELFF. DNA of the CDR3: TGCGCCAGCAGCGCCCGACAGGGAAGGGGCACCGGGGAGCTGTTTTTT. V usage is TRBV5-1 and J usage is TRBJ2-2, with 7 bases fitting TRBD1. Germline V gene sequence: CDR1 SGHRS, CDR2 YFSETQ. The CDR3 is 16 residues long. V shed 4 bases and J 4 bases; nucleotides not matched to a gene: 10.

This clone has only a few counts. The chain employs TRBV19 and TRBJ1-1; 8 bases map to TRBD1. With V trimmed by 4 bases and J by 1 base, 2 bases remained unmatched. CDR3 length: 14 residues. From germline, CDR1 is LNHDA and CDR2 SQIVND (reference sequence). Written as DNA, the CDR3 is TGTGCCAGTAGTAAAGGACAGGGGAACACTGAAGCTTTCTTT. Translated: CASSKGQGNTEAFF.

The V gene is TRBV19, the J gene TRBJ2-7, with 11 bases that match TRBD1. The CDR3 is 15 amino acids. V shed 4 bases, J shed 3 bases, and the junction held 5 bases outside the gene matches. The germline CDR1 and CDR2 sequences are LNHDA and SQIVND (reference sequence). CDR3 sequence (DNA): TGTGCCAGTAGTACGGGGACAGGGGGTATCTACGAGCAGTACTTC. Translated, it gives CASSTGTGGIYEQYF. Using reference TRBV19 and TRBJ2-7 for the parts outside the CDR3, the full variable domain is DGGITQSPKYLFRKEGQNVTLSCEQNLNHDAMYWYRQDPGQGLRLIYYSQIVNDFQKGDIAEGYSVSREKKESFPLTVTSAQKNPTAFYLCASSTGTGGIYEQYFGPGTRLTVT.

The V call is TRBV5-1, the J call TRBJ2-7, with D possibly matching TRBD1 (6 bases). Trimming pared 2 bases from V and 1 base from J, leaving 10 bases between. The CDR3 covers 14 residues. CDR1 is SGHRS, CDR2 YFSETQ, per germline. The CDR3 coding sequence is TGCGCCAGCAGCTTAGGGGACACTTCCTACGAGCAGTACTTC. This translates into CASSLGDTSYEQYF.

This clone was seen only once. V and J are TRBV19 and TRBJ2-3; 7 bases map to TRBD2. Germline V lookup: CDR1 LNHDA, CDR2 SQIVND (reference sequence). The length of the CDR3 is 15 residues. V was pared by 7 bases and J by 1 base, with 8 bases of the junction left unmatched. The CDR3 protein is CASTNGGEGTDTQYF. The CDR3 bases are TGTGCCAGTACCAATGGGGGGGAAGGCACAGATACGCAGTATTTT.

The V call is TRBV10-3, the J call TRBJ1-2; 7 nucleotides agree with TRBD1. The CDR3 is 14 amino acids. CDR1 is ENHRY and CDR2 is SYGVKD in the germline V gene. The ends lost 3 bases at V and 4 bases at J; junction bases unmatched: 5. In DNA, the CDR3 is TGTGCCATCAGTGACCAGACAGGGACCTATGGCTACACCTTC. It translates to CAISDQTGTYGYTF.

V gene TRBV7-8 combines with J gene TRBJ2-2; 8 nucleotides line up with TRBD2. V lost 1 base and J lost 7; bases outside the gene matches: 14. Germline values: CDR1 SGHVS, CDR2 FQNEAQ. The CDR3 loop spans 18 amino acids. The CDR3, as DNA: TGTGCCAGCAGCTTAGTCGGGCTAGCGGGTGGGACCGGCGGGGAGCTGTTTTTT. Translation: CASSLVGLAGGTGGELFF.

The chain combines TRBV2 with TRBJ1-3; D perhaps matches TRBD1 (5 bases). The CDR3 is made up of 15 amino acids. Germline values: CDR1 SNHLY, CDR2 FYNNEI. V dropped 4 bases and J dropped 0 bases, with 10 bases sitting between them. The CDR3 sequence is CASSAGRASGNTIYF. DNA of the CDR3: TGTGCCAGCAGTGCAGGGAGGGCCTCTGGAAACACCATATATTTT.

V is TRBV4-1 and J is TRBJ1-5; D uncertain. CDR1 is MGHRA, CDR2 YSYEKL, per germline. Trimming removed 1 base from V and 0 bases from J, with 4 bases in between. There are 14 residues in the CDR3. The CDR3 nucleotides are TGCGCCAGCAGCCAAGTCAGTAGCAATCAGCCCCAGCATTTT. Translation: CASSQVSSNQPQHF.

This chain joins TRBV4-1 and TRBJ2-7; 7 nucleotides agree with TRBD1. The CDR3 is 14 amino acids. Unmatched junction bases numbered 7, after V lost 4 bases and J lost 4 bases. The germline CDR1 and CDR2 sequences are MGHRA and YSYEKL. CDR3 region: CASSPRQGPYEQYF. In DNA form, the CDR3 reads TGCGCCAGCAGCCCCCGACAGGGTCCTTACGAGCAGTACTTC.

V usage is TRBV9 and J usage is TRBJ2-5; TRBD2 matches 10 bases. The CDR3 runs to 15 residues. Germline CDR1 reads SGDLS; CDR2 reads YYNGEE. J was trimmed by 5 bases and V by 0 bases; bases with no gene match: 4. The CDR3 protein is CASSVGGGLAETQYF. The CDR3 nucleotides are TGTGCCAGCAGCGTAGGTGGGGGACTAGCGGAGACCCAGTACTTC. Full variable domain (rest looked up from reference TRBV9 and TRBJ2-5): DSGVTQTPKHLITATGQRVTLRCSPRSGDLSVYWYQQSLDQGLQFLIQYYNGEERAKGNILERFSAQQFPDLHSELNLSSLELGDSALYFCASSVGGGLAETQYFGPGTRLLVL.

The chain combines TRBV11-2 with TRBJ2-3, with TRBD2 matching over 13 bases. The CDR3 has 15 residues. Germline assignment: CDR1 SGHAT and CDR2 FQNNGV. The junction had 7 bases not matched to a gene; V was cut back by 6 bases and J by 7 bases. The CDR3, as DNA: TGTGCCAGCAGGGTGACTAGCGGGAGGCCCAATACGCAGTATTTT. It is translated as CASRVTSGRPNTQYF. The full variable domain, its missing parts supplied by reference TRBV11-2 and TRBJ2-3, is EAGVAQSPRYKIIEKRQSVAFWCNPISGHATLYWYQQILGQGPKLLIQFQNNGVVDDSQLPKDRFSAERLKGVDSTLKIQPAKLEDSAVYLCASRVTSGRPNTQYFGPGTRLTVL.

J is TRBJ2-7 and V is TRBV4-1; a weak D match, TRBD2 (7 bases). Germline CDR1 MGHRA, CDR2 YSYEKL. CDR3 length: 16 amino acids. Between the trimmed V and J ends, which lost 1 base and 5 bases, there was a span of 18 bases. The CDR3 nucleotides are TGCGCCAGCAGCCAAGGGGGGGGCAGGGTCACTAACGAGCAGTACTTC. Residues: CASSQGGGRVTNEQYF.

The chain combines TRBV7-2 with TRBJ1-2; 7 bases line up with TRBD1. The CDR3 contains 14 residues. V dropped 4 bases and J dropped 4; count of bases not matched to a gene: 6. The germline CDR1 and CDR2 sequences are SGHTA and FQGNSA. CDR3 sequence: CASSSPAGGYGYTF. The DNA of the CDR3 is TGTGCCAGCAGCTCCCCGGCAGGGGGCTATGGCTACACCTTC.

This chain uses TRBV7-2 with TRBJ2-5, with a weak D call TRBD2 (6 bases). Trimming cost V 5 bases and J 4 bases, with 26 bases left between them. The V gene's germline CDR1 is SGHTA and CDR2 FQGNSA. This CDR3 region has 18 residues. The CDR3 region has the DNA TGTGCCAGCAGCCGAATGGTGGTTCAAGTCGGGAGTACAGAGACCCAGTACTTC. Translation: CASSRMVVQVGSTETQYF.

The chain uses TRBV19 and TRBJ2-1; 11 bases align to TRBD2. Losses at the gene ends were 6 bases for V and 10 bases for J; bases not matched to a gene: 11. This CDR3 region has 15 residues. Germline V gene sequence: CDR1 LNHDA, CDR2 SQIVND (reference sequence). The CDR3 reads CASRASGLAAYEQFF. CDR3 bases: TGTGCCAGTAGGGCCTCGGGACTAGCGGCATACGAGCAGTTCTTC.

This clone was seen more than once but under ten times. J is TRBJ1-5 and V is TRBV27; 8 nucleotides agree with TRBD1. With V trimmed by 3 bases and J by 4 bases, 2 bases remained unmatched. Germline V gene sequence: CDR1 MNHEY, CDR2 SMNVEV (reference sequence). This CDR3 spans 14 amino acids. The CDR3 DNA reads as TGTGCCAGCAGTTTCGGACAGGGTAATCAGCCCCAGCATTTT. Translation: CASSFGQGNQPQHF.

This chain joins TRBV27 and TRBJ2-1; a weak D match, TRBD1 (6 bases). CDR1 is MNHEY and CDR2 is SMNVEV in the germline V gene (reference sequence). The CDR3 covers 19 residues. The germline V and J ends were trimmed by 5 bases and 0 bases, with 23 bases remaining between them. The CDR3 is CASSRSPRGPEYSYNEQFF. CDR3 bases: TGTGCCAGCAGTCGTTCCCCCAGGGGCCCCGAATACTCCTACAATGAGCAGTTCTTC.

The chain couples TRBV4-1 to TRBJ2-2; 10 bases match TRBD1. This CDR3 region has 18 residues. The germline gives CDR1 MGHRA, CDR2 YSYEKL. J gave up 0 bases and V 3 bases, and 7 bases lay outside the gene matches. The CDR3 region has the DNA TGCGCCAGCAGCCATTCCCCCGGGACAGGGGCGAACACCGGGGAGCTGTTTTTT. Amino acids: CASSHSPGTGANTGELFF.